This T cell receptor (beta chain) was sequenced for a study of cytotoxic CD8 clonotypes in ibrutinib-treated CLL. Overall study context: Researchers reported about a dozen relapsed/refractory and fewer than 16 treatment-naive patients, fewer than 18 of them IGHV unmutated.

Trimming stripped 4 bases from V and 0 bases from J, with 12 bases between. The CDR3 is made up of 15 amino acids. Germline values: CDR1 MGHRA, CDR2 YSYEKL. Study results and caveats: Sampling times (in sustained-remission versus progressing patients) were not the same.

TCRdb's table, derived via immunoSEQ multiplex PCR, lists solely in-frame clones and lacks some. The sample lists a few hundred thousand clones, about 77% seen once, with under 8.5% in the top ten. About this clone: Its specificity is unknown.

This chain uses TRBV4-1 with TRBJ2-5; possible D gene TRBD2, 6 bases. Here the sequenced sample was PBMCs, taken before ibrutinib treatment. This receptor was obtained from a human donor with chronic lymphocytic leukemia. In nucleotides, the CDR3 is TGCGCCAGCAGCCTCGATCCGGGGGACCAAGAGACCCAGTACTTC. It specifies CASSLDPGDQETQYF.